This T cell receptor (beta chain) was identified in a study of T cell repertoires in ileal Crohn's disease. Whole-study findings and limits: Active smokers at surgery had more clonal expansions than non-smokers. Compared with CD4 T cells, sorted CD8 cells carried more expanded clones. All patients with clonality above 26.8% had endoscopic recurrence.

The CDR3 loop spans 17 amino acids. Germline loops: CDR1 ENHRY, CDR2 SYGVKD. V was pared by 3 bases and J by 0 bases, with 6 bases of the junction left unmatched. Worth noting for this clone: Its antigen is currently unknown.

Roughly 0.55 micrograms of biopsy DNA per sample underwent TCRB immunosequencing. TCRdb's copy holds only in-frame clones and misses some; the assay was immunoSEQ multiplex PCR. Among about 13,000 clones listed, 60% to 85% were seen once. The rearrangement links TRBV10-3 to TRBJ1-5, with 9 positions matching TRBD1. Material for sequencing was ileal tissue. The source of this sequence is an adult with Crohn's disease. CDR3 amino acids: CAISDPQGALSNQPQHF. Here the CDR3 DNA reads TGTGCCATCAGTGACCCACAGGGGGCGCTTAGCAATCAGCCCCAGCATTTT.